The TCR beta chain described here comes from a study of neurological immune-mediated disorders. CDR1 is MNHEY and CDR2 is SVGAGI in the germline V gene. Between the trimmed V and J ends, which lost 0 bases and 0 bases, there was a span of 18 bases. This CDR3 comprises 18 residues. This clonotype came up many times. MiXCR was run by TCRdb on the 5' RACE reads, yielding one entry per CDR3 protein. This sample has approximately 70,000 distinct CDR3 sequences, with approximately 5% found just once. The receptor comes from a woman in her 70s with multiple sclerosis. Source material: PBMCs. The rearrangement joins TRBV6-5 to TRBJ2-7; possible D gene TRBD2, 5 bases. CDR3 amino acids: CASSYSTPSLLTSYEQYF. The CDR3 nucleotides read TGTGCCAGCAGTTACTCGACGCCTAGCTTGTTAACCTCCTACGAGCAGTACTTC.